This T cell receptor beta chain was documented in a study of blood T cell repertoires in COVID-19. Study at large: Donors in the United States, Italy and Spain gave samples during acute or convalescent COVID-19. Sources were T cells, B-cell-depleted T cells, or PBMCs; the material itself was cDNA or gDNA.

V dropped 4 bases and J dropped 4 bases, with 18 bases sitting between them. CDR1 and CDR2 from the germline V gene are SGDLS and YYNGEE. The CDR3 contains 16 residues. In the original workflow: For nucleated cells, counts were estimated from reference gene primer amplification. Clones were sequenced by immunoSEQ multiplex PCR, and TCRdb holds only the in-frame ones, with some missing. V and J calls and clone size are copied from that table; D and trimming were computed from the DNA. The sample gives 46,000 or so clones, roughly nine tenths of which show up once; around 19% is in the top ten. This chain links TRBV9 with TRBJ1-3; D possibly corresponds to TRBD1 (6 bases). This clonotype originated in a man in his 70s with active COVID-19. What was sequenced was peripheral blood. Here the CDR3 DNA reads TGTGCCAGCAGCCCCCGTGGCGGACAGTGGGGAAACACCATATATTTT. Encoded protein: CASSPRGGQWGNTIYF.